This is a list of T cell receptor beta chains from one sample in a study of cytomegalovirus exposure and HLA in healthy donors. Sequencing used immunoSEQ multiplex PCR; TCRdb keeps in-frame clones, though not all of them. The data contain fewer than 200,000 clones, about 89% of them seen just once; the ten biggest clones take up roughly 7%. The sample consisted of PBMCs. Receptors originate from a man in his thirties or forties in good health and CMV-seropositive. The CDR3 runs from the conserved cysteine through the conserved F or W. The order of the fields is clone size, V gene, D gene, J gene, CDR3 protein, CDR3 DNA. The D gene is left open where the match is weak. A row's size may be missing; if present it is once, few, many or a size class.

.	TRBV4-3	TRBD1	TRBJ2-7	CASSQDIGTGRLGNEQYF	TGCGCCAGCAGCCAAGATATCGGGACAGGGAGGTTGGGCAACGAGCAGTACTTC
.	TRBV11-2	.	TRBJ1-1	CASSYPGFPLNTEAFF	TGTGCCAGCAGCTATCCCGGGTTTCCTTTGAACACTGAAGCTTTCTTT
.	TRBV2	.	TRBJ2-5	CASSVLSGGETQYF	TGTGCCAGCAGTGTATTGTCGGGTGGTGAGACCCAGTACTTC
.	TRBV7-3	.	TRBJ2-3	CASSEQADGTQYF	TGTGCCAGCAGTGAGCAGGCGGACGGTACGCAGTATTTT
.	TRBV18	.	TRBJ2-5	CASSWTGDQETQYF	TGTGCCAGCTCATGGACCGGGGATCAAGAGACCCAGTACTTC
.	TRBV30	TRBD2	TRBJ2-3	CAWSRGTSGGTDTQYF	TGTGCCTGGAGTAGAGGAACTAGCGGGGGCACAGATACGCAGTATTTT
.	TRBV9	.	TRBJ2-7	CASSVGRGNRGEQYF	TGTGCCAGCAGCGTAGGGAGGGGCAATAGGGGCGAGCAGTACTTC
once	TRBV6-1	.	TRBJ2-7	CASRGPLGPYEQYF	TGTGCCAGCAGGGGGCCCCTAGGTCCCTACGAGCAGTACTTC
.	TRBV30	.	TRBJ1-5	CALGPRNQPQHF	TGTGCCTTGGGACCGAGAAATCAGCCCCAGCATTTT
once	TRBV27	.	TRBJ2-1	CASSLGQPSYNEQFF	TGTGCCAGCAGTCTAGGACAGCCCTCCTACAATGAGCAGTTCTTC
.	TRBV27	.	TRBJ2-7	CASSPSLAYEQYF	TGTGCCAGCAGTCCCTCGCTTGCCTACGAGCAGTACTTC
.	TRBV7-3	.	TRBJ1-2	CASSLKGEAYGYTF	TGTGCCAGCAGCTTAAAAGGGGAGGCGTATGGCTACACCTTC
.	TRBV11-3	.	TRBJ1-6	CASSLGANSPLHF	TGTGCCAGCAGCCTGGGTGCAAATTCACCCCTCCACTTT
.	TRBV15	.	TRBJ2-3	CATSRDTTGLDTQYF	TGTGCCACCAGCAGAGACACGACAGGCCTAGATACGCAGTATTTT
.	TRBV11-3	.	TRBJ1-2	CASSLGGNYGYTF	TGTGCCAGCAGCTTGGGAGGGAACTATGGCTACACCTTC
once	TRBV9	.	TRBJ2-5	CASRDSEKSETQYF	TGTGCCAGCAGAGATTCAGAGAAATCAGAGACCCAGTACTTC
.	TRBV11-3	TRBD2	TRBJ2-7	CASSLDGFGGGDEQYF	TGTGCCAGCAGCTTAGATGGATTTGGCGGGGGGGACGAGCAGTACTTC
.	TRBV28	.	TRBJ2-7	CASTARDRSYEQYF	TGTGCCAGCACCGCGCGGGACAGAAGCTACGAGCAGTACTTC
.	TRBV5-6	.	TRBJ2-5	CASSRPEGTQYF	TGTGCCAGCAGTCGACCCGAGGGGACCCAGTACTTC
.	TRBV5-6	.	TRBJ2-7	CASTSGAGSYEQYF	TGTGCCAGCACGTCGGGGGCCGGGTCCTACGAGCAGTACTTC
.	TRBV9	.	TRBJ2-2	CASSLSSLAGELFF	TGTGCCAGCAGCTTGTCTTCGCTGGCCGGGGAGCTGTTTTTT
.	TRBV2	.	TRBJ2-7	CASSRSGGSYEQYF	TGTGCCAGCAGTCGTAGCGGAGGCTCCTACGAGCAGTACTTC
few	TRBV28	TRBD1	TRBJ2-1	CASSPAGGSKNEQFF	TGTGCCAGCAGTCCGGCAGGGGGAAGTAAAAATGAGCAGTTCTTC
.	TRBV7-9	.	TRBJ2-1	CASSFASQRQGSYNEQFF	TGTGCCAGCAGCTTTGCGTCCCAAAGGCAGGGCTCCTACAATGAGCAGTTCTTC
.	TRBV28	TRBD1	TRBJ2-7	CASSFPRQGVSYEQYF	TGTGCCAGCAGTTTCCCCCGACAGGGGGTATCCTACGAGCAGTACTTC
.	TRBV28	.	TRBJ2-5	CASSLLSRQGWETQYF	TGTGCCAGCAGTTTACTGTCGCGGCAGGGATGGGAGACCCAGTACTTC
once	TRBV5-4	.	TRBJ1-1	CASSQTWGSNTEAFF	TGTGCCAGCAGCCAAACATGGGGGTCCAACACTGAAGCTTTCTTT
.	TRBV5-6	TRBD1	TRBJ2-7	CASNPTGEVYEQYF	TGTGCCAGCAATCCGACAGGGGAGGTCTACGAGCAGTACTTC
few	TRBV7-6	.	TRBJ1-3	CASSLIPGHKENTIYF	TGTGCCAGCAGCTTAATACCCGGGCACAAGGAAAACACCATATATTTT
.	TRBV6-1	.	TRBJ2-1	CASSERSLGHEQFF	TGTGCCAGCAGTGAACGCTCACTAGGACATGAGCAGTTCTTC
few	TRBV9	.	TRBJ1-1	CASSVALGREAFF	TGTGCCAGCAGCGTAGCTCTCGGCAGAGAAGCTTTCTTT
.	TRBV27	.	TRBJ1-1	CASSLGGLTEAFF	TGTGCCAGCAGTTTGGGGGGGCTGACTGAAGCTTTCTTT
few	TRBV2	.	TRBJ2-7	CASGGTLSEQYF	TGTGCCAGCGGAGGGACTCTCTCCGAGCAGTACTTC
.	TRBV5-6	.	TRBJ2-1	CASSLVRALTNEQFF	TGTGCCAGCAGCTTGGTGCGAGCACTCACCAATGAGCAGTTCTTC
.	TRBV10-3	TRBD2	TRBJ2-1	CAISQPTSDAYNEQFF	TGTGCCATCAGCCAACCGACTAGCGATGCCTACAATGAGCAGTTCTTC
.	TRBV11-3	.	TRBJ2-1	CASSLGTDVNEQFF	TGTGCCAGCAGCCTCGGGACGGACGTCAATGAGCAGTTCTTC
.	TRBV30	TRBD2	TRBJ2-3	CAWSVQGFFFASGGRRQYF	TGTGCCTGGAGTGTACAGGGCTTCTTTTTCGCTAGCGGGGGCCGTAGGCAGTATTTT
.	TRBV14	.	TRBJ2-3	CASSLQAPSTDTQYF	TGTGCCAGCAGCCTACAGGCCCCTAGCACAGATACGCAGTATTTT
.	TRBV27	.	TRBJ1-5	CASGGTPGQPQHF	TGTGCCAGCGGAGGGACACCGGGACAGCCCCAGCATTTT
.	TRBV27	.	TRBJ1-4	CASSLGAAGVGEKLFF	TGTGCCAGCAGTTTAGGAGCGGCAGGAGTAGGTGAAAAACTGTTTTTT
once	TRBV7-9	.	TRBJ2-7	CASRDGQEVGPLYEQYF	TGTGCCAGCAGGGATGGTCAGGAGGTCGGCCCTCTCTACGAGCAGTACTTC
.	TRBV6-1	.	TRBJ2-6	CASSDEQSGANVLTF	TGTGCCAGCAGTGATGAGCAGTCTGGGGCCAACGTCCTGACTTTC
.	TRBV27	TRBD1	TRBJ2-1	CASSNQGAPSYNEQFF	TGTGCCAGCAGCAACCAGGGGGCCCCCTCCTACAATGAGCAGTTCTTC
.	TRBV6-6	TRBD1	TRBJ2-7	CASRSGTGTSYEQYF	TGTGCCAGCAGGTCCGGGACAGGAACTTCCTACGAGCAGTACTTC
.	TRBV5-4	.	TRBJ1-2	CAGAGAYPNYGYTF	TGTGCAGGGGCAGGGGCCTACCCAAACTATGGCTACACCTTC
few	TRBV9	.	TRBJ1-2	CASSVVGTANYGYTF	TGTGCCAGCAGCGTAGTGGGGACGGCTAACTATGGCTACACCTTC
.	TRBV9	.	TRBJ2-6	CASSPSSGANVLTF	TGTGCCAGCAGCCCTTCCTCTGGGGCCAACGTCCTGACTTTC
.	TRBV30	TRBD1	TRBJ1-4	CAWRAGGAREKLFF	TGTGCCTGGAGGGCAGGGGGCGCGCGTGAAAAACTGTTTTTT
.	TRBV6-1	TRBD2	TRBJ2-7	CASSEVAGLGYYEQYF	TGTGCCAGCAGTGAAGTAGCGGGGCTGGGTTACTACGAGCAGTACTTC
.	TRBV28	TRBD1	TRBJ2-7	CASSSRTGLYEQYF	TGTGCCAGCAGTTCGCGGACAGGGTTGTACGAGCAGTACTTC
.	TRBV2	.	TRBJ2-3	CASSQRYLEPDTQYF	TGTGCCAGCAGCCAAAGGTACCTGGAGCCAGATACGCAGTATTTT
.	TRBV10-2	TRBD1	TRBJ2-7	CASSESETGGHEQYF	TGCGCCAGCAGTGAGTCGGAGACAGGGGGCCACGAGCAGTACTTC
.	TRBV6-1	.	TRBJ1-5	CASSATGSNQPQHF	TGTGCCAGCAGTGCAACAGGGAGCAATCAGCCCCAGCATTTT
many	TRBV4-1	.	TRBJ2-3	CASSQAPGGEAAYF	TGCGCCAGCAGCCAAGCTCCCGGCGGGGAGGCCGCATATTTT
.	TRBV15	.	TRBJ2-3	CATSRDRGTDTQYF	TGTGCCACCAGCAGAGATCGAGGTACAGATACGCAGTATTTT
.	TRBV30	TRBD2	TRBJ2-5	CAWSLAGGLGETQYF	TGTGCCTGGAGTTTAGCGGGGGGGCTGGGGGAGACCCAGTACTTC
.	TRBV7-9	.	TRBJ2-2	CASTVGAGTGELFF	TGTGCCAGCACCGTAGGGGCTGGCACCGGGGAGCTGTTTTTT
.	TRBV10-3	.	TRBJ2-7	CAISEGGHEQYF	TGTGCCATCAGTGAGGGAGGGCACGAGCAGTACTTC
few	TRBV30	.	TRBJ2-7	CAWTRDPTQDEQYF	TGTGCCTGGACCCGGGACCCTACTCAGGACGAGCAGTACTTC